These 9 T cell receptor beta chains were sequenced from one sample in a study of identical twins. TCRdb reprocessed the 5' RACE reads via MiXCR and lists one record per CDR3 protein. The table includes fewer than 650,000 distinct CDR3 sequences, 7.5% to 10% detected once. These same records also appear under a second study, on yellow fever vaccine responses in identical twins.

Material: PBMCs. Receptors were obtained from a woman under 30 in good health.

This clonotype occurred many times. V is TRBV28 and J is TRBJ2-5; a weak D match, TRBD2 (7 bases). V gave up 6 bases and J gave up 2 bases, with 22 bases separating them. CDR3 length equals 17 residues. CDR1 and CDR2 from the germline V gene are MDHEN and SYDVKM. The CDR3 loop is CASSKGGTIVLQETQYF. CDR3 nucleotides: TGTGCCAGCAGCAAAGGGGGGACTATTGTCCTTCAAGAGACCCAGTACTTC.

CDR3 loop: CASASLAKSSYEQYF. The CDR3 DNA reads as TGTGCCAGCGCATCCCTAGCGAAAAGCTCCTACGAGCAGTACTTC. The chain uses TRBV28 and TRBJ2-7; perhaps TRBD2 as D (6 bases). Germline CDR1 and CDR2: MDHEN and SYDVKM. The CDR3 is 15 residues long. Trimming removed 8 bases at V and 0 bases at J, with 17 bases between.

The V call is TRBV20-1, the J call TRBJ2-5; 12 positions agree with TRBD2. This CDR3 is 17 amino acids long. CDR1 is DFQATT and CDR2 is SNEGSKA in the germline V gene (reference sequence). V shed 3 bases, J shed 2 bases, and the junction held 10 bases outside the gene matches. This CDR3 is CSASQLAGGTIQETQYF. DNA for the CDR3: TGCAGTGCTAGTCAACTAGCGGGGGGCACAATACAAGAGACCCAGTACTTC.

This clonotype was counted at least ten times. The V gene is TRBV24-1, the J gene TRBJ2-1; D unresolved. The germline gives CDR1 KGHDR, CDR2 SFDVKD. CDR3 length: 15 residues. Trimming cost V 5 bases and J 7 bases, with 17 bases left between them. The CDR3 is CATSVLGAAINEQFF. The CDR3, as DNA: TGTGCCACCAGTGTCCTGGGCGCAGCAATAAATGAGCAGTTCTTC.

The chain combines TRBV12-3 or TRBV12-4 with TRBJ2-1; D is undetermined. CDR3 size: 12 residues. V gave up 7 bases and J gave up 9 bases, with 13 bases separating them. CDR3 coding DNA: TGTGCCAGCACCCCCTACGGGCCTGAGCAGTTCTTC. This translates into CASTPYGPEQFF.

The V and J genes are TRBV7-9 and TRBJ2-7; the D gene is possibly TRBD2 (5 bases). CDR3 length: 14 amino acids. V lost 0 bases, J lost 6 bases, and 12 bases lay in between. Per germline, CDR1 SEHNR and CDR2 FQNEAQ (reference sequence). CDR3 DNA sequence: TGTGCCAGCAGCTTAGCGGGAGCAATGGGCGAGCAGTACTTC. Translated: CASSLAGAMGEQYF.

The rearrangement joins TRBV24-1 to TRBJ2-3; 7 bases are a match to TRBD1. Losses at the gene ends were 7 bases for V and 11 bases for J; bases not matched to a gene: 14. Per the germline V gene, CDR1 is KGHDR and CDR2 is SFDVKD. This CDR3 region has 14 residues. The CDR3 DNA is TGTGCCACCAGCAGGACAGGCCTATCGATCAGGCAGTATTTT. Translation: CATSRTGLSIRQYF.

This clonotype was picked up many times. The rearrangement links TRBV6-1 to TRBJ1-2, with unresolved D. Germline V gene data show CDR1 as MNHNS and CDR2 as SASEGT. The V end was cut by 2 bases, the J end by 8 bases, with 12 bases between. This CDR3 has 13 amino acids. CDR3 sequence: CASSESGGYGYTF. CDR3 nucleotide sequence: TGTGCCAGCAGTGAATCGGGAGGTTACGGCTACACCTTC.

This clonotype was observed a handful of times. The chain links TRBV11-1 to TRBJ2-1, with D possibly matching TRBD2 (5 bases). The CDR3 is 19 residues long. V lost 2 bases and J lost 0, with 20 bases in between. Germline CDR1 and CDR2: SGHAT and FQDESV (reference sequence). CDR3 nucleotide sequence: TGTGCCAGCAGCTTATACCCGGACTGGACGGATGGCTCCTACAATGAGCAGTTCTTC. It translates to CASSLYPDWTDGSYNEQFF.